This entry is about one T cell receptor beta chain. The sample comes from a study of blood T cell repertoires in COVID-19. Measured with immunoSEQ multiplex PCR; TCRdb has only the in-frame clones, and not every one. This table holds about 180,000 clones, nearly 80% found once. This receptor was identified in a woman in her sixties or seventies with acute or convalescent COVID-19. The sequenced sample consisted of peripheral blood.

CDR3 residues: CASSANRLYGEQFF. The CDR3 nucleotides are TGTGCCAGCAGCGCCAATCGACTGTACGGTGAGCAGTTCTTC. V is TRBV5-6 and J is TRBJ2-1, with D unresolved. The V end was cut by 4 bases, the J end by 9 bases, with 17 bases between. The germline V gene encodes CDR1 SGHDT and CDR2 YYEEEE. This CDR3 has 14 residues.